A selection of T cell receptor beta chains follows, all from one sample in a study of blood T cells in healthy people across ages. TCRdb passed the 5' RACE reads through MiXCR, listing each CDR3 protein once. The sample lists approximately 690,000 distinct CDR3 sequences, around two fifths occurring once. The sequencing sample was made of blood. Receptor source: an elderly man in good health. Both conserved end residues are part of each CDR3. The order of the fields is clone size, J gene, D gene, V gene, CDR3 protein, CDR3 DNA. A D gene is named only where the DNA matches it firmly. The size entry is marked missing in some rows and otherwise reads once, few, many or a size class.

- | TRBJ1-2 | - | TRBV18 | CASSPGHLANYGYTF | TGTGCCAGCTCACCGGGCCACCTAGCTAACTATGGCTACACCTTC
- | TRBJ2-3 | - | TRBV10-3 | CAIRDGTDTQYF | TGTGCCATCAGGGACGGCACAGATACGCAGTATTTT
- | TRBJ2-7 | - | TRBV9 | CASSNRDGISYEQYF | TGTGCCAGCAGCAACCGGGACGGAATCTCCTACGAGCAGTACTTC
- | TRBJ1-2 | TRBD1 | TRBV5-8 | CASSLGEDRGHGYTF | TGTGCCAGCAGCTTGGGGGAAGACAGGGGACATGGCTACACCTTC
- | TRBJ2-3 | - | TRBV11-2 | CASSLDRGSPDTQYF | TGTGCCAGCAGCTTAGATCGGGGCAGCCCAGATACGCAGTATTTT
- | TRBJ1-1 | - | TRBV29-1 | CSGDRTFF | TGCAGCGGTGACAGAACTTTCTTT
- | TRBJ2-3 | - | TRBV7-6 | CAGSLAGSLTDTQYF | TGTGCCGGCAGCTTAGCCGGGAGTTTAACAGATACGCAGTATTTT
- | TRBJ2-5 | - | TRBV20-1 | CSARDRRNLDKQYF | TGCAGTGCTAGAGATAGGCGGAATCTCGACAAGCAGTACTTC
few | TRBJ2-4 | - | TRBV5-1 | CASSLRAGSGENIQYF | TGCGCCAGCAGCTTGCGGGCGGGCTCTGGGGAAAACATTCAGTACTTC
few | TRBJ1-2 | - | TRBV7-8 | CASSLVVGGVPTF | TGTGCCAGCAGCTTAGTGGTGGGGGGGGTTCCCACCTTC
- | TRBJ2-1 | TRBD2 | TRBV6-2/TRBV6-3 | CASSSYSGSGNEQFF | TGTGCCAGCAGTTCCTATAGCGGGAGCGGCAATGAGCAGTTCTTC
- | TRBJ1-2 | TRBD1 | TRBV6-5 | CASSDEGAYGYTF | TGTGCCAGCAGTGACGAGGGGGCCTATGGCTACACCTTC
few | TRBJ2-7 | - | TRBV4-2 | CASSQEWTGVYERYF | TGTGCCAGCAGCCAAGAGTGGACGGGAGTCTACGAGCGGTACTTC
- | TRBJ2-7 | TRBD1 | TRBV30 | CAWDRGPYEQYF | TGTGCCTGGGACAGGGGTCCCTACGAGCAGTACTTC
- | TRBJ2-5 | - | TRBV6-6 | CASSFRGSTPREQYF | TGTGCCAGCAGTTTCCGCGGTTCCACTCCACGTGAGCAGTACTTC
- | TRBJ2-5 | TRBD2 | TRBV27 | CASTGNGRINEQYF | TGTGCCAGCACGGGGAACGGGAGGATCAATGAGCAGTACTTC
many | TRBJ1-2 | TRBD1 | TRBV4-2 | CASSQSRQGPLDGYTF | TGTGCCAGCAGCCAATCTCGACAGGGCCCCCTGGATGGCTACACCTTC
- | TRBJ1-1 | - | TRBV12-5 | CAGGLRSWAEAFF | TGTGCTGGTGGTTTAAGGTCCTGGGCTGAAGCTTTCTTT
- | TRBJ1-2 | TRBD1 | TRBV7-9 | CASSSMTGKGGYTF | TGTGCCAGCAGCTCTATGACAGGGAAGGGGGGCTACACCTTC
- | TRBJ1-6 | - | TRBV24-1 | CATSDTRPNSPLHF | TGTGCCACCAGTGATACCCGACCCAATTCACCCCTCCACTTT
few | TRBJ2-5 | - | TRBV29-1 | CSGQFSGQETQYF | TGCAGCGGACAATTTAGCGGCCAAGAGACCCAGTACTTC
- | TRBJ2-5 | TRBD2 | TRBV20-1 | CSAMYRAGGPETQYF | TGCAGTGCTATGTATCGAGCGGGAGGGCCCGAGACCCAGTACTTC